This T cell receptor (beta chain) stems from a study of neurological immune-mediated disorders. Study observations and caveats: The study found the most TCR clonal expansion in HTLV-1-associated myelopathy and the least in multiple sclerosis, below healthy controls.

This CDR3 spans 17 amino acids. The germline CDR1 and CDR2 sequences are DFQATT and SNEGSKA (reference sequence). The J segment lost 3 bases and the V segment lost 1 base, leaving 12 bases of the junction unmatched. The sample's time point: longitudinal time-point 3. This clonotype was seen ten or more times. Its antigen is as yet unknown. From 15-18 subjects, over 190 million TCR-beta sequences were obtained in each sequencing run. TCRdb reprocessed the 5' RACE reads via MiXCR and lists one record per CDR3 protein. The sample carries around 100,000 distinct CDR3 sequences, about a tenth recorded once.

The chain carries TRBV20-1 and TRBJ2-7, with 10 bases aligning to TRBD2. Sequences were obtained from PBMCs. The source is a female donor with HTLV-1-associated myelopathy (HAM/TSP). The CDR3 DNA reads TGCAGTGCTAGAGGCTCGCAAGGCCTAGCGGGGGACTACGAGCAGTACTTC. As protein: CSARGSQGLAGDYEQYF.